This T cell receptor (beta chain) was sequenced during a study of blood T cell repertoires in COVID-19. Study-wide background: Acute-phase and convalescent COVID-19 samples originated in the United States, Italy and Spain. From T cells, B-cell-depleted T cells, or PBMCs came the material, which was cDNA or gDNA.

The trim removed 5 bases at V and 4 bases at J, leaving 6 bases unmatched. Germline V gives CDR1 SQVTM, CDR2 ANQGSEA. This CDR3 region has 14 residues. In the original workflow: How many nucleated cells were present was estimated from reference gene primer amplification. Generated by immunoSEQ multiplex PCR, the TCRdb table keeps only in-frame clones and is missing some. Clone size and V and J calls were adopted from that table, with D and trimming inferred from the DNA. The table lists about 200,000 clones, about 88% of them singletons. Sequencing used peripheral blood. The clonotype was recovered from a woman in her thirties or forties who had recovered from COVID-19. V gene TRBV29-1 combines with J gene TRBJ2-7; 12 nucleotides agree with TRBD2. The CDR3 nucleotides are TGCAGCGTTTATGGACTAGCGGGAACATACGAGCAGTACTTC. It codes for CSVYGLAGTYEQYF.